This T cell receptor beta chain was sequenced in a study of cytomegalovirus exposure and HLA in healthy donors. CDR1 and CDR2 from the germline V gene are SGHNT and YENEEA. CDR3 size: 16 residues. V shed 5 bases, J shed 2 bases, and the junction held 7 bases outside the gene matches. The PCR contained 60 Vbeta and 13 Jbeta primers. Profiled with immunoSEQ multiplex PCR; TCRdb holds only in-frame clones, not every one. This table has 110,000 or so clones, over 75% appearing once. The clonotype comes from a woman between 18 and 29 years old in good health and CMV-seronegative. The chain is built from TRBV11-3 and TRBJ2-5, with 11 bases fitting TRBD2. Input material: PBMCs. The CDR3 region has the DNA TGTGCCAGCAGCCCGCAGGGACTAGCGGCTCAAGAGACCCAGTACTTC. It translates to CASSPQGLAAQETQYF.